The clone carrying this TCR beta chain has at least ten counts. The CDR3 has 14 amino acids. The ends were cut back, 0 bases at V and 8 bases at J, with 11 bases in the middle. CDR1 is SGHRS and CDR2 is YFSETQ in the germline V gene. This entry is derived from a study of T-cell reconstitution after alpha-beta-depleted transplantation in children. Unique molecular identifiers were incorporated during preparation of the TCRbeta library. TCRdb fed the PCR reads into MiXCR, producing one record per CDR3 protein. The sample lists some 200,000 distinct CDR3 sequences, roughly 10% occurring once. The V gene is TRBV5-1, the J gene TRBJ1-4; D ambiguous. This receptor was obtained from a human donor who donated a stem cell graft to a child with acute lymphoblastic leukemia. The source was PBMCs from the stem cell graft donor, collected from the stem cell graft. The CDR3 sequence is CASSLAPRGEKLFF. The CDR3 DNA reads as TGCGCCAGCAGCTTGGCACCTAGAGGGGAAAAACTGTTTTTT.